One sample yielded the 31 T cell receptor beta chains listed below, sequenced in a study of blood T cell repertoires in COVID-19. Measured with immunoSEQ multiplex PCR; TCRdb has only the in-frame clones, and not every one. Seen here are tens of thousands of clones, around 88% observed once, and the top ten hold around 7%. Specimen: peripheral blood. Receptor source: a woman at least 80 years old with acute or convalescent COVID-19.

This sequence joins TRBV4-1 and TRBJ2-3, with 9 bases aligning to TRBD1. The CDR3 runs to 16 residues. V trimming: 6 bases; J trimming: 1 base; junction bases outside the gene matches: 8. CDR1 and CDR2 (germline): MGHRA, YSYEKL. The CDR3 protein is CASSQTGGVGTDTQYF. The CDR3 DNA follows: TGCGCCAGCAGTCAAACAGGGGGCGTGGGCACAGATACGCAGTATTTT.

The gene calls are TRBV5-4 and TRBJ1-2; no clear D. Trimming removed 3 bases from V and 3 bases from J, with 15 bases in between. CDR1 SGHNT and CDR2 YYREEE come from the germline V gene (reference sequence). The CDR3 spans 15 residues. DNA of the CDR3: TGTGCCAGCAGCTCCGTCCGATCGGCGGACTATGGCTACACCTTC. Residues: CASSSVRSADYGYTF.

V is TRBV9 and J is TRBJ1-3; D gene uncertain. V was cut by 0 bases and J by 7 bases, with 11 bases left in between. CDR3 length equals 14 residues. Germline CDR1 reads SGDLS; CDR2 reads YYNGEE. CDR3 protein: CASSVEGGRNTIYF. The CDR3 DNA sequence: TGTGCCAGCAGCGTAGAAGGAGGCAGGAACACCATATATTTT.

The chain carries TRBV6-5 and TRBJ1-5; TRBD1 agrees at 8 bases. Germline CDR1 and CDR2: MNHEY and SVGAGI. The CDR3 is 14 amino acids. V was pared by 11 bases and J by 0 bases, with 6 bases of the junction left unmatched. In DNA, the CDR3 is TGTGCCGTACGGGACAGGTATAGCAATCAGCCCCAGCATTTT. The encoded protein is CAVRDRYSNQPQHF.

J is TRBJ1-2 and V is TRBV29-1, with 8 bases fitting TRBD1. V lost 7 bases, J lost 8 bases, and 12 bases stayed unmatched. The germline CDR1 and CDR2 sequences are SQVTM and ANQGSEA. The CDR3 is made up of 13 amino acids. The DNA of the CDR3 is TGCAGCGGCGACGGCCCAGGGGGCTTCGGCTACACCTTC. This sequence encodes CSGDGPGGFGYTF.

V and J are TRBV19 and TRBJ1-2, with 7 nucleotides matching TRBD1. V gave up 5 bases and J gave up 0 bases; unmatched junction bases: 9. The germline V gene encodes CDR1 LNHDA and CDR2 SQIVND (reference sequence). The CDR3 sequence is 16 residues long. As DNA, the CDR3 is TGTGCCAGTAGTCCGAATGGAGGGGGCTCTAACTATGGCTACACCTTC. Protein sequence: CASSPNGGGSNYGYTF.

The rearrangement links TRBV7-8 to TRBJ1-2, with 8 bases fitting TRBD1. The V and J ends lost 2 bases and 8 bases, in that order; junction bases with no gene match: 10. The V gene's germline CDR1 is SGHVS and CDR2 FQNEAQ. The CDR3 covers 15 residues. In DNA, the CDR3 is TGTGCCAGCAGCTTATTAACGGCAGGGGGCGACGGCTACACCTTC. Its protein product is CASSLLTAGGDGYTF. The full variable domain, its missing parts supplied by reference TRBV7-8 and TRBJ1-2, is GAGVSQSPRYKVAKRGQDVALRCDPISGHVSLFWYQQALGQGPEFLTYFQNEAQLDKSGLPSDRFFAERPEGSVSTLKIQRTQQEDSAVYLCASSLLTAGGDGYTFGSGTRLTVV.

This chain uses TRBV14 with TRBJ2-1; TRBD2 matches 10 bases. V lost 4 bases to trimming and J lost 3 bases; unmatched junction nucleotides: 9. This CDR3 spans 17 amino acids. Germline V gene lookup returns CDR1 SGHDN and CDR2 FVKESK. CDR3 DNA: TGTGCCAGCAGCCGAAGGGTTTTAGCGGGAGGCTACAATGAGCAGTTCTTC. Translated: CASSRRVLAGGYNEQFF.

The chain links TRBV14 to TRBJ2-7; possible D gene TRBD2, 5 bases. In germline, CDR1 is SGHDN, CDR2 FVKESK. CDR3 length: 15 amino acids. V lost 4 bases to trimming and J lost 0 bases, with 13 bases between them. CDR3 protein: CASSRSTGISYEQYF. The CDR3 bases are TGTGCCAGCAGCCGGTCTACCGGGATCTCCTACGAGCAGTACTTC.

The chain combines TRBV5-4 with TRBJ2-2; 7 bases match TRBD2. With 4 bases clipped from V and 6 bases from J, the junction kept 9 bases outside the gene matches. CDR1 and CDR2 from the germline V gene are SGHNT and YYREEE (reference sequence). CDR3 length: 15 amino acids. The DNA of the CDR3 is TGTGCCAGCAGCCTTCGGCAGGGAGGGGCCGGGGAGCTGTTTTTT. Its translation is CASSLRQGGAGELFF.

V usage is TRBV11-2 and J usage is TRBJ2-7, with no clear D. Germline CDR1 is SGHAT and CDR2 is FQNNGV. The germline V and J ends were trimmed by 5 bases and 7 bases, with 12 bases remaining between them. The CDR3 is made up of 12 amino acids. CDR3 amino acids: CASSPLRLEQYF. The CDR3 nucleotides read TGTGCCAGCAGCCCCCTGAGGTTAGAGCAGTACTTC. Supplemented by reference TRBV11-2 and TRBJ2-7, the full variable domain reads EAGVAQSPRYKIIEKRQSVAFWCNPISGHATLYWYQQILGQGPKLLIQFQNNGVVDDSQLPKDRFSAERLKGVDSTLKIQPAKLEDSAVYLCASSPLRLEQYFGPGTRLTVT.

The chain recombines TRBV6-5 with TRBJ1-5, with 8 bases matching TRBD1. The V and J ends lost 6 bases and 3 bases, in that order; junction bases with no gene match: 7. Germline V CDR1 and CDR2: MNHEY, SVGAGI. This CDR3 spans 15 amino acids. CDR3 in amino acids: CASSPGQVNNQPQHF. The DNA of the CDR3 is TGTGCCAGCAGCCCGGGACAGGTGAACAATCAGCCCCAGCATTTT.

This rearrangement joins TRBV29-1 to TRBJ2-1; D possibly corresponds to TRBD1 (5 bases). CDR3 length equals 10 residues. Trimming stripped 3 bases from V and 10 bases from J, with 7 bases between. The germline V gene encodes CDR1 SQVTM and CDR2 ANQGSEA. CDR3 in DNA: TGCAGCGTTGACCAGGGAGAGCAGTTCTTC. It specifies CSVDQGEQFF.

The rearrangement links TRBV30 to TRBJ2-2; a possible D gene is TRBD1 (6 bases). The CDR3 loop spans 14 amino acids. V gave up 5 bases and J gave up 5 bases, with 15 bases separating them. The germline CDR1 and CDR2 sequences are GTSNPN and SVGIG (reference sequence). The CDR3 here is CAWLGQGFTGELFF. Written as DNA, the CDR3 is TGTGCCTGGTTAGGGCAGGGGTTTACCGGGGAGCTGTTTTTT.

The chain has TRBV19 and TRBJ1-2; D unclear. Germline CDR1 LNHDA, CDR2 SQIVND (reference sequence). Trimming stripped 4 bases from V and 2 bases from J, with 11 bases between. The CDR3 has 14 residues. The CDR3: CASSRSAGNYGYTF. Written as DNA, the CDR3 is TGTGCCAGTAGTAGATCGGCAGGCAACTATGGCTACACCTTC.

The V gene is TRBV21-1, the J gene TRBJ2-2; the table gives TRBD2 as D, unverified against the DNA. TRBV21-1 is designated a pseudogene. The CDR3 is 15 amino acids. In nucleotides, the CDR3 is TGTGCCAGCAGCCCTCTAGCGGGAGTCGGCGGGGAGCTGTTTTTT. Translated: CASSPLAGVGGELFF.

This chain joins TRBV19 and TRBJ1-5; 7 nucleotides align to TRBD1. The ends lost 7 bases at V and 2 bases at J; junction bases unmatched: 14. The germline CDR1 and CDR2 sequences are LNHDA and SQIVND (reference sequence). This CDR3 has 17 amino acids. As DNA, the CDR3 is TGTGCCAGTACCGCGCAGGGGGGTCTTTTCCGCAATCAGCCCCAGCATTTT. Translated, it gives CASTAQGGLFRNQPQHF.

This sequence joins TRBV5-6 and TRBJ2-2; TRBD1 is a possible D gene (6 bases). V was clipped by 4 bases and J by 2 bases, with 18 bases between them. The CDR3 spans 17 residues. Germline values: CDR1 SGHDT, CDR2 YYEEEE. This CDR3 reads CASSQWLGARNTGELFF. Here the CDR3 DNA reads TGTGCCAGCAGCCAGTGGTTGGGGGCGCGAAACACCGGGGAGCTGTTTTTT. Using reference TRBV5-6 and TRBJ2-2 for the parts outside the CDR3, the full variable domain is DAGVTQSPTHLIKTRGQQVTLRCSPKSGHDTVSWYQQALGQGPQFIFQYYEEEERQRGNFPDRFSGHQFPNYSSELNVNALLLGDSALYLCASSQWLGARNTGELFFGEGSRLTVL.

The chain couples TRBV5-1 to TRBJ2-2; D is perhaps TRBD1 (6 bases). The V and J ends lost 5 bases and 6 bases respectively, with 20 bases between them. In germline, CDR1 is SGHRS, CDR2 YFSETQ. The CDR3 runs 16 residues. CDR3 sequence (DNA): TGCGCCAGCAGGTATTCCGGGACAAGGGAGTCCGGGGAGCTGTTTTTT. Translated, it gives CASRYSGTRESGELFF.

V gene TRBV2 combines with J gene TRBJ2-7, with 10 positions matching TRBD2. Germline CDR1 reads SNHLY; CDR2 reads FYNNEI. Losses at the gene ends were 4 bases for V and 7 bases for J; bases not matched to a gene: 10. CDR3 length: 15 amino acids. CDR3 nucleotide sequence: TGTGCCAGCAGTGGACTAGCGGGCCCCTCGGGAGAGCAGTACTTC. Its translation: CASSGLAGPSGEQYF.

V is TRBV19 and J is TRBJ1-1; D gene unclear. Germline-derived CDR1 and CDR2 are LNHDA and SQIVND (reference sequence). The CDR3 is made up of 13 amino acids. V was cut by 4 bases and J by 2 bases, with 8 bases left in between. CDR3 in amino acids: CASSSTRNTEAFF. DNA for the CDR3: TGTGCCAGTAGTAGCACAAGAAACACTGAAGCTTTCTTT.

The rearrangement links TRBV6-5 to TRBJ1-5, with 8 bases identical to TRBD1. Germline CDR1 MNHEY, CDR2 SVGAGI. V dropped 5 bases and J dropped 7; count of bases not matched to a gene: 7. The CDR3 spans 14 residues. In nucleotides, the CDR3 is TGTGCCAGCAGTCCTAGGGACAGGAGGCAGCCCCAGCATTTT. As protein: CASSPRDRRQPQHF.

The chain uses TRBV11-2 and TRBJ2-2; 10 nucleotides align to TRBD2. V was clipped by 6 bases and J by 0 bases; unmatched bases: 1. This CDR3 has 15 residues. The germline CDR1 and CDR2 sequences are SGHAT and FQNNGV. The CDR3 DNA reads as TGTGCCAGCAGACTAGCGGGGACGAACACCGGGGAGCTGTTTTTT. This gives the protein CASRLAGTNTGELFF.

This chain joins TRBV7-9 and TRBJ1-1; D might be TRBD1 (6 bases). The CDR3 is made up of 15 amino acids. The germline gives CDR1 SEHNR, CDR2 FQNEAQ (reference sequence). V was trimmed by 5 bases and J by 4 bases, leaving 17 bases between them. The CDR3 sequence is CASSQSQGSGTEAFF. CDR3 DNA: TGTGCCAGCAGCCAATCACAGGGTTCCGGCACTGAAGCTTTCTTT.

This clone was seen only a few times. This chain uses TRBV3-1 (or the pseudogene TRBV3-2) with TRBJ2-3; D ambiguous. Trimming shortened V by 0 bases and J by 7 bases, and 5 bases separated the two germline ends. The germline CDR1 and CDR2 sequences are LGHDT and YNNKEL (reference sequence). The CDR3 sequence is 12 residues long. This CDR3 reads CASSQDANTQYF. In DNA, the CDR3 is TGTGCCAGCAGCCAAGATGCGAATACGCAGTATTTT.

The V call is TRBV25-1, the J call TRBJ2-1; perhaps TRBD2 as D (5 bases). Germline CDR1 is MGHDK and CDR2 is SYGVNS. The CDR3 runs 12 residues. Deletions cut 3 bases from V and 9 bases from J, with 9 bases between. The CDR3 loop reads CASSDRGREQFF. CDR3 DNA: TGTGCCAGCAGTGATCGAGGGCGTGAGCAGTTCTTC. The full variable domain, completed using reference TRBV25-1 and TRBJ2-1, is EADIYQTPRYLVIGTGKKITLECSQTMGHDKMYWYQQDPGMELHLIHYSYGVNSTEKGDLSSESTVSRIRTEHFPLTLESARPSHTSQYLCASSDRGREQFFGPGTRLTVL.

This chain joins TRBV19 and TRBJ1-1; 9 bases are a match to TRBD1. This CDR3 has 15 amino acids. V lost 7 bases, J lost 2 bases, and 8 bases stayed unmatched. CDR1 is LNHDA, CDR2 SQIVND, per germline (reference sequence). The CDR3 coding sequence is TGTGCCAGTACACGGGGACAGGGTATAAACACTGAAGCTTTCTTT. Its translation: CASTRGQGINTEAFF.

The chain employs TRBV11-1 and TRBJ1-3, with TRBD1 as a possible D gene (6 bases). The CDR3 length is 15 residues. V lost 3 bases and J 2 bases, leaving 11 bases between the germline ends. Germline V gene lookup returns CDR1 SGHAT and CDR2 FQDESV (reference sequence). The CDR3 bases are TGTGCCAGCAGCTTTAGGGGGACGACTGGAAACACCATATATTTT. Translated: CASSFRGTTGNTIYF.

This chain connects TRBV29-1 to TRBJ2-7; a possible D gene is TRBD1 (6 bases). The ends were cut back, 5 bases at V and 0 bases at J, with 11 bases in the middle. Per germline, CDR1 SQVTM and CDR2 ANQGSEA. The CDR3 is made up of 13 amino acids. This chain's CDR3 is CSVRTVHSYEQYF. CDR3 bases: TGCAGCGTTCGGACAGTCCACTCCTACGAGCAGTACTTC.

The chain joins TRBV20-1 to TRBJ1-5, with TRBD1 identical over 8 bases. The germline V gene has CDR1 DFQATT and CDR2 SNEGSKA (reference sequence). The CDR3 contains 14 residues. J was trimmed by 1 base and V by 3 bases; bases with no gene match: 2. As DNA, the CDR3 is TGCAGTGCTAGTAGGACAGGGAGCAATCAGCCCCAGCATTTT. It is translated as CSASRTGSNQPQHF.

This clone was seen only a few times. The CDR3 DNA reads as TGTGCCAGCTTTAGGGGTAGGGGCTCTGGGGCCAACGTCCTGACTTTC. Its translation: CASFRGRGSGANVLTF. The chain is built from TRBV2 and TRBJ2-6; a possible D gene is TRBD1 (5 bases). Trimming stripped 8 bases from V and 0 bases from J, with 14 bases between. CDR1 SNHLY and CDR2 FYNNEI come from the germline V gene. The CDR3 loop spans 16 amino acids.